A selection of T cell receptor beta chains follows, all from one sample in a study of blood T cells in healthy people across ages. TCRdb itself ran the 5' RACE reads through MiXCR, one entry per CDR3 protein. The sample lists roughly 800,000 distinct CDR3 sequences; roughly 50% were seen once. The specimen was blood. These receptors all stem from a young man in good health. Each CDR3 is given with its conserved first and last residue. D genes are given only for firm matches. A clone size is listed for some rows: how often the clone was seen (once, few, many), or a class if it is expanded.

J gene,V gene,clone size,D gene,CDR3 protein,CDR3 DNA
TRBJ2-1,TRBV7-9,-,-,CASRQGTLNEQFF,TGTGCCAGCAGACAAGGGACGCTTAATGAGCAGTTCTTC
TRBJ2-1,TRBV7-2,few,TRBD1,CASSLQGGYEQFF,TGTGCCAGCAGCCTACAGGGGGGTTATGAGCAGTTCTTC
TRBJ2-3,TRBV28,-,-,CASSWRADTQYF,TGTGCCAGCTCTTGGCGGGCAGATACGCAGTATTTT
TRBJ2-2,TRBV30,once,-,CAWSGGAANTGELFF,TGTGCCTGGAGTGGGGGGGCTGCGAACACCGGGGAGCTGTTTTTT
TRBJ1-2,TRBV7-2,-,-,CASSLAGRARGYTF,TGTGCCAGCAGCCTCGCCGGACGGGCACGGGGCTACACCTTC
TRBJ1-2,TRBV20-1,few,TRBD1,CSARKTGGVYGYTF,TGCAGTGCTAGAAAGACAGGGGGCGTCTATGGCTACACCTTC
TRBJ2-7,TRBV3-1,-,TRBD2,CASSQATSAYEQYF,TGTGCCAGCAGCCAAGCGACTAGCGCGTACGAGCAGTACTTC
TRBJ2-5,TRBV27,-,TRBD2,CASPIPPTSVTQETQYF,TGTGCCAGTCCAATACCGCCGACTAGCGTCACACAAGAGACCCAGTACTTC
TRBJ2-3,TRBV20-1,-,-,CSAPVPGADTQYF,TGCAGTGCCCCCGTCCCTGGGGCAGATACGCAGTATTTT
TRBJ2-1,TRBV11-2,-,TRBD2,CASSFWGGGSRKNEQFF,TGTGCCAGCAGCTTTTGGGGCGGCGGGAGCAGGAAAAATGAGCAGTTCTTC
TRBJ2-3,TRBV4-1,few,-,CASSQEWMEDNTQYF,TGCGCCAGCAGCCAAGAATGGATGGAGGACAATACGCAGTATTTT
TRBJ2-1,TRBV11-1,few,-,CASSLAFQGSYNEQFF,TGTGCCAGCAGCTTAGCTTTCCAGGGATCCTACAATGAGCAGTTCTTC
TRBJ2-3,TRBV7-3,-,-,CASSAGLYDTRYF,TGTGCCAGCAGCGCGGGACTTTACGATACGCGGTATTTT
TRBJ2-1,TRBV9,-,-,CASSVGQGPNEQFF,TGTGCCAGCAGCGTAGGGCAGGGCCCCAATGAGCAGTTCTTC
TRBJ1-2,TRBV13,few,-,CASSLAAQRRYGYTF,TGTGCCAGCAGCTTAGCCGCCCAGCGTCGATATGGCTACACCTTC
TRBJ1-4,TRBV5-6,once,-,CASSLYRKKLFF,TGTGCCAGCAGCTTGTACCGCAAAAAACTGTTTTTT
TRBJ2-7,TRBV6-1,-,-,CASPGSGPSYEQYF,TGTGCCAGCCCCGGCAGCGGGCCGTCCTACGAGCAGTACTTC
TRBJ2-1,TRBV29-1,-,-,CSASRGVGSEQFF,TGCAGCGCCTCTAGAGGGGTAGGGAGTGAGCAGTTCTTC
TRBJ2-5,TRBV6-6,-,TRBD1,CASSYPQRTGETQYF,TGTGCCAGCAGTTACCCTCAACGGACAGGGGAGACCCAGTACTTC
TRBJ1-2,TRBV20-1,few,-,CSITRGDYGYTF,TGCAGTATAACCAGAGGCGACTATGGCTACACCTTC
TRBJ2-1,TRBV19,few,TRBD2,CASSISPSGLENEQFF,TGTGCCAGTAGTATATCGCCTAGCGGGCTTGAGAATGAGCAGTTCTTC
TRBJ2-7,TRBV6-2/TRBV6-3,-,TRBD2,CASSYGTSRPYEQYF,TGTGCCAGCAGTTACGGGACTAGCCGACCCTACGAGCAGTACTTC
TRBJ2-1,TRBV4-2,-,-,CASSQERARGFNEQFF,TGTGCCAGCAGCCAAGAGAGGGCGAGGGGATTCAATGAGCAGTTCTTC
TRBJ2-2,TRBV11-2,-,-,CASSDSARTGELFF,TGTGCCAGCAGCGACAGCGCGAGGACCGGGGAGCTGTTTTTT
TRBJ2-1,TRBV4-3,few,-,CASSQDRGRYNEQFF,TGCGCCAGCAGCCAAGACAGGGGGAGGTACAATGAGCAGTTCTTC
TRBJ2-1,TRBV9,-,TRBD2,CASSVGTSLHEQFF,TGTGCCAGCAGCGTAGGGACTAGTCTTCATGAGCAGTTCTTC
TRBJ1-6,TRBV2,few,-,CASSELGNSPLHF,TGTGCCAGCAGTGAATTAGGTAATTCACCCCTCCACTTT
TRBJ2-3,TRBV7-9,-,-,CASTKAGFDGDTQYF,TGTGCCAGCACCAAAGCCGGTTTCGACGGGGATACGCAGTATTTT
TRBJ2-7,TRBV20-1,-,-,CSFLSSYEQYF,TGCAGTTTCTTGTCCTCCTACGAGCAGTACTTC
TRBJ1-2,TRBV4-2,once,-,CASSQEPAASYGYTF,TGTGCCAGCAGCCAAGAGCCAGCGGCCAGCTATGGCTACACCTTC
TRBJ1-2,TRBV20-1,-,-,CSSGAGNYGYTF,TGCAGTTCTGGCGCAGGGAACTATGGCTACACCTTC
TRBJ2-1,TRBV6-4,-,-,CASKPRDGSSYNEQFF,TGTGCCAGCAAGCCACGGGACGGAAGCTCCTACAATGAGCAGTTCTTC
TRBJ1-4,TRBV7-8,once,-,CASSAAQLSEKLFF,TGTGCCAGCAGCGCAGCCCAACTAAGTGAAAAACTGTTTTTT
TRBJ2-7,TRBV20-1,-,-,CSAEVPTGDLGEQYF,TGCAGTGCTGAGGTGCCCACAGGGGACTTGGGCGAGCAGTACTTC
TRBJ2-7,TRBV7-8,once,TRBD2,CASSPRTSGYREQYF,TGTGCCAGCAGCCCTAGGACTAGCGGGTATCGCGAGCAGTACTTC
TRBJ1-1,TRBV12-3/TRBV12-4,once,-,CASSLLGYTEAFF,TGTGCCAGCAGTTTGTTGGGTTATACTGAAGCTTTCTTT
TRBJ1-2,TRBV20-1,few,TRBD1,CSARVTGEGYGYTF,TGCAGTGCTAGAGTGACAGGGGAAGGCTATGGCTACACCTTC
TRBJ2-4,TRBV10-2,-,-,CASTPRDPKEIQYF,TGCGCCAGCACTCCCCGGGACCCAAAAGAGATTCAGTACTTC
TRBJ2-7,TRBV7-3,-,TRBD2,CASSSQAGRREQYF,TGTGCCAGCAGCTCCCAAGCGGGAAGGCGTGAGCAGTACTTC
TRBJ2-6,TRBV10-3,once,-,CAAGGISGANVLTF,TGTGCGGCAGGGGGGATCTCTGGGGCCAACGTCCTGACTTTC
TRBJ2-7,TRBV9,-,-,CASSVRSISEQYF,TGTGCCAGCAGCGTTCGCAGCATCAGTGAGCAGTACTTC
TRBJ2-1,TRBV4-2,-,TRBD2,CASSQTSGSPDERFF,TGTGCCAGCAGCCAGACTAGCGGGAGCCCAGATGAGCGGTTCTTC
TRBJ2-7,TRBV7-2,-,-,CASGGLSSRTSYEQYF,TGTGCCAGCGGGGGACTTTCGAGTAGGACCTCCTACGAGCAGTACTTC
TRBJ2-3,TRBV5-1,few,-,CASSQRQGTDTQYF,TGCGCCAGCAGCCAGCGACAGGGCACAGATACGCAGTATTTT
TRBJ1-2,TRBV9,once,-,CASNVRTPPYNYGYTF,TGTGCCAGCAACGTTAGGACACCACCTTATAACTATGGCTACACCTTC
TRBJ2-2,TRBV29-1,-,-,CSVPGELFF,TGCAGCGTTCCCGGGGAGCTGTTTTTT
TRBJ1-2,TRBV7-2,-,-,CASSFVTENYGYTF,TGTGCCAGCAGCTTTGTGACAGAGAACTATGGCTACACCTTC
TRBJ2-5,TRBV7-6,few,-,CASSQRLVPETQYF,TGTGCCAGCAGCCAAAGACTCGTTCCGGAGACCCAGTACTTC
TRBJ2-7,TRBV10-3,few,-,CAISRQLHYEQYF,TGTGCGATCAGTCGGCAGCTCCACTACGAGCAGTACTTC
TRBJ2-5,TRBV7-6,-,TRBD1,CASSLRWGQGLKETQYF,TGTGCCAGCAGCTTACGCTGGGGACAGGGCCTGAAAGAGACCCAGTACTTC
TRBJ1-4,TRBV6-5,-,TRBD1,CASGLRGPNNEKLFF,TGTGCCAGCGGATTAAGGGGGCCAAACAATGAAAAACTGTTTTTT
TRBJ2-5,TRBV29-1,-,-,CSVEDSYTYNEQYF,TGCAGCGTTGAGGACAGTTACACCTACAATGAGCAGTACTTC
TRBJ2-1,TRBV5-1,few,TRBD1,CASSTTPGQGSGRAYNEQFF,TGCGCCAGCAGCACTACACCGGGACAGGGGAGCGGGAGAGCCTACAATGAGCAGTTCTTC
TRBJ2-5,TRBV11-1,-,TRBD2,CASSSGTSGGAGEQYF,TGTGCCAGCAGCTCCGGGACTAGCGGGGGGGCGGGTGAGCAGTACTTC
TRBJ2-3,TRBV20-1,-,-,CSANRATDTQYF,TGCAGTGCTAACAGGGCGACAGATACGCAGTATTTT